The rows below give T cell receptor beta chains drawn from one sample of a study of blood T cell repertoires in COVID-19. Profiled with immunoSEQ multiplex PCR; TCRdb holds only in-frame clones, not every one. Here the sample spans roughly 67,000 clones, about 86% being singletons. The specimen sequenced was peripheral blood. The receptor source for this set is a man in his forties or fifties with acute or convalescent COVID-19. CDR3s include the opening cysteine and the closing phenylalanine or tryptophan. Each record gives: J gene, D gene, clone size, V gene, CDR3 protein, CDR3 DNA. A D gene is named only where the DNA matches it firmly. Size values are once, few and many counts, or a class for expanded clones, and some rows have none.

TRBJ1-3 TRBD1 once TRBV27 CASRKTGGSGNTIYF TGTGCCAGCAGAAAAACAGGGGGCTCTGGAAACACCATATATTTT
TRBJ2-1 TRBD2 - TRBV27 CASSSGTSGDNEQFF TGTGCCAGCAGTTCGGGGACTAGCGGGGACAATGAGCAGTTCTTC
TRBJ2-3 TRBD2 - TRBV28 CASRVERGMGWPTYF TGTGCCAGCAGAGTCGAGCGGGGCATGGGGTGGCCCACGTATTTT
TRBJ2-7 - - TRBV4-1 CASSQAGHQSYEQYF TGCGCCAGCAGCCAAGCCGGACACCAGAGCTACGAGCAGTACTTC
TRBJ1-4 TRBD1 - TRBV7-6 CASNRQGTNEKLFF TGTGCCAGCAACCGACAGGGAACTAATGAAAAACTGTTTTTT
TRBJ1-1 TRBD1 - TRBV28 CASSLTGEVTEAFF TGTGCCAGCAGCCTGACAGGGGAGGTCACTGAAGCTTTCTTT
TRBJ1-1 - few TRBV20-1 CRVGQNTEAFF TGCAGGGTTGGACAGAACACTGAAGCTTTCTTT
TRBJ1-5 - - TRBV2 CASSARGNQPQHF TGTGCCAGCAGTGCCAGGGGAAATCAGCCCCAGCATTTT
TRBJ1-2 TRBD1 - TRBV4-1 CASSPATRGHSDGYTF TGCGCCAGCAGCCCGGCCACCAGGGGGCATTCGGATGGCTACACCTTC
TRBJ1-2 - - TRBV21-1 CASSKVTGSDSSYTF TGTGCCAGCAGCAAAGTAACAGGGAGTGATTCCTCCTACACCTTC
TRBJ2-1 TRBD1 - TRBV6-1 CASSADRVGPSSYNEQFF TGTGCCAGCAGTGCCGACAGGGTTGGGCCTAGCTCCTACAATGAGCAGTTCTTC
TRBJ2-1 TRBD2 - TRBV5-1 CASSLVGSGSHEQFF TGCGCCAGCAGCTTGGTTGGTAGCGGGTCCCATGAGCAGTTCTTC
TRBJ2-3 TRBD2 - TRBV6-5 CASSSPDREADTQYF TGTGCCAGCAGTTCCCCTGATCGGGAGGCAGATACGCAGTATTTT
TRBJ1-3 - - TRBV6-5 CASSSVSSGNTIYF TGTGCCAGCAGCTCCGTGAGCTCTGGAAACACCATATATTTT
TRBJ2-5 - - TRBV5-1 CASSQEDTYQETQYF TGCGCCAGCAGCCAGGAAGATACGTACCAAGAGACCCAGTACTTC
TRBJ2-1 TRBD2 - TRBV29-1 CSVEPSGGFSDEQFF TGCAGCGTTGAACCTAGCGGGGGCTTTAGCGATGAGCAGTTCTTC
TRBJ2-7 TRBD2 - TRBV6-6 CASSPPGGRGAYEQYF TGTGCCAGCAGCCCACCCGGGGGGCGGGGGGCCTACGAGCAGTACTTC